Sequencing of this TCR beta chain was carried out in a study of blood T cells in healthy people across ages. Study results and caveats: The unknown donor CMV status may have confounded expanded clonotype changes.

Together with a sample-barcoded 5' primer, a J-beta primer mix was included in a second PCR lasting 7 to 11 cycles. TCRdb passed the 5' RACE reads through MiXCR, listing each CDR3 protein once. Of 550,000 to 800,000 distinct CDR3 sequences listed, approximately 21% are singletons. Remarks on this clonotype: No antigen is known for it.

This TCR was recovered from a man aged 65 to 79 in good health. The specimen sequenced was blood.

CDR3: CASSRTRETQYF. The DNA for the CDR3 is TGCGCCAGCAGCAGAACGCGAGAGACCCAGTACTTC. This sequence joins TRBV5-1 and TRBJ2-5; D is ambiguous. Germline V lookup: CDR1 SGHRS, CDR2 YFSETQ. The CDR3 has 12 residues. V was cut by 4 bases and J by 4 bases, with 8 bases left in between. Together with reference TRBV5-1 and TRBJ2-5, the CDR3 gives the full variable domain: KAGVTQTPRYLIKTRGQQVTLSCSPISGHRSVSWYQQTPGQGLQFLFEYFSETQRNKGNFPGRFSGRQFSNSRSEMNVSTLELGDSALYLCASSRTRETQYFGPGTRLLVL.